This T cell receptor beta chain originates from a study of regulatory T cells (dated by TCRdb to the late 2010s). Concerning the study at large: The study compared T-cell receptor beta repertoires of sorted regulatory, conventional CD4+ and CD8+ T cells in CD3G-deficient patients with those in healthy controls.

Beyond this particular receptor, the publication reports: In patients, repertoires had restricted unique TRB V-J pairs and skewed V and J gene usage, with regulatory T cells showing the most marked changes. Hydrophobic residues at CDR3 positions 6 and 7 were enriched in conventional CD4+ T cells from CD3G-deficient patients, which suggests more self-reactive specificities.

The multiplex PCR relied on 52 forward TRBV primers and 13 reverse TRBJ primers, and amplification bias was corrected through assay-based and computational methods. Within the immunoSEQ assay, multiplex PCR amplified rearranged TRB loci from genomic DNA. TRB amplicons were sequenced on an Illumina HiSeq platform. Per the source publication's procedure: Raw sequences were error-filtered and aligned to reference gene sequences by custom algorithms and were subsequently analyzed with the immunoSEQ online tools. Frequencies of productive and nonproductive TRB rearrangements were evaluated among both unique and total sequences. Hydrophobicity and amino acid composition of residues 6 and 7 within the TRB CDR3 were used to estimate the potential for self-reactivity. Group comparisons used t tests, Mann-Whitney tests or two-way ANOVA run in Prism software. TCRdb mirrors the immuneACCESS table, restricted to in-frame sequences. Some clones are absent from its copies; in checked studies, under half trace to an unresolved V gene, and the reason for the others is unknown. V, J and clone size reflect that table, while D and trimming were determined from the DNA. The sample includes 20,000 to 25,000 clones, with nearly 90% observed a single time. Under 1.5% of the sample comes from the top ten.

The CDR3 goes from the cysteine to the phenylalanine over 18 residues. Only CDR3 DNA remains: 54 bases, in frame from the first base. Trimming leaves V shorter by 2 bases and J shorter by 1 base, with the junction holding 11 bases beyond the gene matches. CDR1 is given as MDHEN and CDR2 as SYDVKM, both from the germline V gene. Evidence of autoimmunity was present in all CD3G-deficient patients, and the autoimmunity was more severe in two of the patients. Patients ranged from 2 to 39 years of age at testing and had reduced naive and increased memory CD4+ and CD8+ T-cell proportions. CD4+ cells were FACS-sorted into CD25-high CD127-low regulatory T cells and CD25-low CD127-high conventional CD4+ T cells. Over five individuals with CD3G deficiency made up the patient group. An international network of physicians spanning the United States, Europe and Asia provided the patient samples and clinical data. Peripheral blood mononuclear cells were isolated by Ficoll density separation.

As for this clone: Its antigen is unknown. Base qualities were left out, and no much larger clone turns up one base away.

The sequenced material came from conventional CD4+ T cells sorted from blood. This receptor chain uses TRBV28 and TRBJ1-5, with 7 junctional bases fitting TRBD1. This clonotype was sampled from a child aged 5-17 years with CD3G deficiency. The DNA sequence follows: TGTGCCAGCAGTTTAGGGGACAGCGGGCTAAGGAGCAATCAGCCCCAGCATTTT. It translates as CASSLGDSGLRSNQPQHF.